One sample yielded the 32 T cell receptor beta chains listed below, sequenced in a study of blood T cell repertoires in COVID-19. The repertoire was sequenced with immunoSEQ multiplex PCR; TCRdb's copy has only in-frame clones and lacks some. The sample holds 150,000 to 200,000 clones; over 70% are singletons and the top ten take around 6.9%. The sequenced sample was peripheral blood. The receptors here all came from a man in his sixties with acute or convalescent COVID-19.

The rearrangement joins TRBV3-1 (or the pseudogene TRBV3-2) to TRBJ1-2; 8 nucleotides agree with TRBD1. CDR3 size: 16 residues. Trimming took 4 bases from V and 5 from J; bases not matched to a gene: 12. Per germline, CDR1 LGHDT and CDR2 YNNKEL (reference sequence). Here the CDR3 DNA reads TGTGCCAGCAGCCCGGCTACAGGGGGGGGACTATATGGCTACACCTTC. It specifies CASSPATGGGLYGYTF.

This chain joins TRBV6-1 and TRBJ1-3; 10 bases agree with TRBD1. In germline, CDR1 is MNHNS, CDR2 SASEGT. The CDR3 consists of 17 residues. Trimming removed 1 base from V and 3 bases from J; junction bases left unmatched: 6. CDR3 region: CASSEVGTGAFGNTIYF. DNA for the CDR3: TGTGCCAGCAGTGAAGTTGGGACAGGGGCTTTTGGAAACACCATATATTTT.

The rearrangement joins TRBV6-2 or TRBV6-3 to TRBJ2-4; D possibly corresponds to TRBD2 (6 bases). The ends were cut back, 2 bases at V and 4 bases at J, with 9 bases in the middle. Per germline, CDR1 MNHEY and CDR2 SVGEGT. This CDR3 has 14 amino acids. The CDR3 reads CASSYMGGKNIQYF. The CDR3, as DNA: TGTGCCAGCAGTTACATGGGAGGTAAAAACATTCAGTACTTC.

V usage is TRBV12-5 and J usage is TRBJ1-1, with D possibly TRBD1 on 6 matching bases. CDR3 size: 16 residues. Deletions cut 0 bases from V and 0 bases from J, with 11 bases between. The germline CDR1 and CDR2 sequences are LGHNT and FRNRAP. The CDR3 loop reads CASGLVQGGMNTEAFF. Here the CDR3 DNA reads TGTGCTAGTGGTTTGGTACAAGGGGGTATGAACACTGAAGCTTTCTTT.

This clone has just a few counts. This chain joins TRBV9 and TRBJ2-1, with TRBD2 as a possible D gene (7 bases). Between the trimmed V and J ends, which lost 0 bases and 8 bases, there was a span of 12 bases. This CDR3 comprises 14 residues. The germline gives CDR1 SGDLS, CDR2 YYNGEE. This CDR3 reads CASSVGSGTHEQFF. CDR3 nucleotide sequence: TGTGCCAGCAGCGTAGGCAGCGGGACACATGAGCAGTTCTTC.

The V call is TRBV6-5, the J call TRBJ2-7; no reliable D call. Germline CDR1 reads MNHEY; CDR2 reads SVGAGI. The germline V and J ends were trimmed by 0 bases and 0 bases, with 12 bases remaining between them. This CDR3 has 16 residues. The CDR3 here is CASSYSPTRNSYEQYF. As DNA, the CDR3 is TGTGCCAGCAGTTACTCCCCGACCAGGAACTCCTACGAGCAGTACTTC.

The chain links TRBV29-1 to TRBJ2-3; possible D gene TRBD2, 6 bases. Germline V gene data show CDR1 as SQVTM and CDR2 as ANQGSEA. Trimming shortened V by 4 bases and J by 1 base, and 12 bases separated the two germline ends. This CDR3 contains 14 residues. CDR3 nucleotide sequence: TGCAGCGTTGGGGTTAGCGGACGCACAGATACGCAGTATTTT. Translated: CSVGVSGRTDTQYF.

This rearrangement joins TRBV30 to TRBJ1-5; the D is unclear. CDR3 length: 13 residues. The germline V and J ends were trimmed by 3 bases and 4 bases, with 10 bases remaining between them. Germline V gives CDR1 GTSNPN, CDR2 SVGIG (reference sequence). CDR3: CAWRAVGNQPQHF. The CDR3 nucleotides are TGTGCCTGGAGAGCGGTGGGAAATCAGCCCCAGCATTTT.

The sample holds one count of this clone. CDR3 residues: CASSQDDTLDQETQYF. The CDR3 DNA sequence: TGCGCCAGCAGCCAAGACGACACGCTGGACCAAGAGACCCAGTACTTC. This sequence joins TRBV4-3 and TRBJ2-5; D remains ambiguous. The CDR3 runs 16 residues. V was clipped by 0 bases and J by 0 bases, with 11 bases between them. CDR1 and CDR2 (germline): LGHNA, YSLEER.

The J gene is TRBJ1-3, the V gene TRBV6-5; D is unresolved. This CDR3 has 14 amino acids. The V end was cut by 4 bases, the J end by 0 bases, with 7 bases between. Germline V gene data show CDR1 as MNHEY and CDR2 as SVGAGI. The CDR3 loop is CASSSPVSGNTIYF. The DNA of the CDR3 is TGTGCCAGCAGTTCCCCAGTCTCTGGAAACACCATATATTTT.

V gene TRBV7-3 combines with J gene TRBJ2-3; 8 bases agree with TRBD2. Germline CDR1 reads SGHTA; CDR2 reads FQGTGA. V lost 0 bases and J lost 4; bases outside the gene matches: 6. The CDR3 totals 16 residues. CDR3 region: CASSLTFAGGADTQYF. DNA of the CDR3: TGTGCCAGCAGCTTAACCTTTGCGGGAGGAGCAGATACGCAGTATTTT.

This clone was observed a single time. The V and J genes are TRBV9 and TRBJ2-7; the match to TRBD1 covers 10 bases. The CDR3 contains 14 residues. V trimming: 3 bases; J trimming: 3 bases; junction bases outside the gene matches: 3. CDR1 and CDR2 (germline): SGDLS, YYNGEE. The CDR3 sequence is CASSGGQGDYEQYF. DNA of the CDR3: TGTGCCAGCAGCGGAGGACAGGGGGACTACGAGCAGTACTTC.

The CDR3 loop reads CATKGALGELFF. In nucleotides, the CDR3 is TGTGCCACCAAAGGGGCCCTCGGGGAGCTGTTTTTT. This chain uses TRBV24-1 with TRBJ2-2, with D tentatively TRBD1 (5 bases). Trimming removed 8 bases at V and 7 bases at J, with 10 bases between. Germline V gives CDR1 KGHDR, CDR2 SFDVKD. This CDR3 has 12 amino acids.

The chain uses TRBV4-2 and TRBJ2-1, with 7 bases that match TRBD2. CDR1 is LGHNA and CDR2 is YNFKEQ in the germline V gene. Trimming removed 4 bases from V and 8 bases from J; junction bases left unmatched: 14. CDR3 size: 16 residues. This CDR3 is CASSPATGTTSHEQFF. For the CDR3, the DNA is TGTGCCAGCAGCCCAGCCACTGGGACTACTTCCCATGAGCAGTTCTTC.

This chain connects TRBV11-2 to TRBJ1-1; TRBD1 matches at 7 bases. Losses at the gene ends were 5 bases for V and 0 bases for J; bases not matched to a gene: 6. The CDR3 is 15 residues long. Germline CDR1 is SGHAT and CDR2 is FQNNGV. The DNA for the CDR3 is TGTGCCAGCAGCCCGGGACAGCCGATGAACACTGAAGCTTTCTTT. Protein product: CASSPGQPMNTEAFF.

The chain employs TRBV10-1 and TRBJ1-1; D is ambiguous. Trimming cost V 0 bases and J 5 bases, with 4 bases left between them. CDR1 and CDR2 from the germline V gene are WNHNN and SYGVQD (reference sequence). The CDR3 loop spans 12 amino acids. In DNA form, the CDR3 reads TGCGCCAGCAGTGAGTCCCAGACTGAAGCTTTCTTT. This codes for CASSESQTEAFF.

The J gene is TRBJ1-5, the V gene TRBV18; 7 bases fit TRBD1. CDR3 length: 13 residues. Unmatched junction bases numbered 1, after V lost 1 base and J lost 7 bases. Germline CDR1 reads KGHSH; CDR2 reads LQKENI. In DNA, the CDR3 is TGTGCCAGCTCACCACGACAGGGCCAGCCCCAGCATTTT. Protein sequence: CASSPRQGQPQHF.

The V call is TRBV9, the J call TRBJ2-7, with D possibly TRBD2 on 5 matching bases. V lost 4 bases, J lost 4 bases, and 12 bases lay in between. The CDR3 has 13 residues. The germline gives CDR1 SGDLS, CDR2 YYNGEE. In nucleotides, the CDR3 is TGTGCCAGCAGCTCCTCAACTAGTTACGAGCAGTACTTC. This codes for CASSSSTSYEQYF.

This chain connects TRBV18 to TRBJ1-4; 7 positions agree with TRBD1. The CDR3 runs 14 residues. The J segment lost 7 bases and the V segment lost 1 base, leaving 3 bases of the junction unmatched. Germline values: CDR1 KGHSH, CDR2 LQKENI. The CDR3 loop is CASSPQGGGEKLFF. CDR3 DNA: TGTGCCAGCTCACCACAAGGGGGCGGTGAAAAACTGTTTTTT.

The CDR3: CASSLIPVQETQYF. The CDR3 DNA follows: TGTGCCAGCAGCTTGATACCAGTCCAAGAGACCCAGTACTTC. V gene TRBV5-6 combines with J gene TRBJ2-5; D is ambiguous. This CDR3 spans 14 amino acids. Germline-derived CDR1 and CDR2 are SGHDT and YYEEEE. V was cut by 1 base and J by 1 base, with 8 bases left in between. Based on the CDR3 plus reference TRBV5-6 and TRBJ2-5, the full variable domain is DAGVTQSPTHLIKTRGQQVTLRCSPKSGHDTVSWYQQALGQGPQFIFQYYEEEERQRGNFPDRFSGHQFPNYSSELNVNALLLGDSALYLCASSLIPVQETQYFGPGTRLLVL.

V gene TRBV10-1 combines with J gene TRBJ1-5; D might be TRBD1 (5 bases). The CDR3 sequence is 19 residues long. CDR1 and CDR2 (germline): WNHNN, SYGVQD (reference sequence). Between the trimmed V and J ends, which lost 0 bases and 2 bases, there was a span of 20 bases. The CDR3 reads CASSESWTPLALRNQPQHF. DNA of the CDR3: TGCGCCAGCAGTGAGTCGTGGACACCCCTGGCCCTGCGCAATCAGCCCCAGCATTTT.

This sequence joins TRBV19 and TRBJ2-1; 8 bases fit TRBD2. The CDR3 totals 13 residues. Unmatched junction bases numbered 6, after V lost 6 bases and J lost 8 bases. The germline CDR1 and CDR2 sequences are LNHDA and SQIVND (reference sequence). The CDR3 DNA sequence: TGTGCCAGTAGCCTGTCTAGCGGGTATGAGCAGTTCTTC. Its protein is CASSLSSGYEQFF.

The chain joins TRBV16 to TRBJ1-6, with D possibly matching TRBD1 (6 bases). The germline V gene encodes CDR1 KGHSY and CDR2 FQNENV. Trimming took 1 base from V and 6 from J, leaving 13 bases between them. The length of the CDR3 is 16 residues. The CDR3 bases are TGTGCCAGCAGCCAATTAGCCGCAGGGGCTAATTCACCCCTCCACTTT. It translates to CASSQLAAGANSPLHF.

The CDR3 reads CASSFQGANEQFF. The CDR3 DNA reads TGTGCCAGCAGTTTCCAGGGGGCGAATGAGCAGTTCTTC. The J gene is TRBJ2-1, the V gene TRBV12-3 or TRBV12-4; 8 bases are shared with TRBD1. CDR3 length: 13 residues. The ends lost 3 bases at V and 7 bases at J; junction bases unmatched: 2.

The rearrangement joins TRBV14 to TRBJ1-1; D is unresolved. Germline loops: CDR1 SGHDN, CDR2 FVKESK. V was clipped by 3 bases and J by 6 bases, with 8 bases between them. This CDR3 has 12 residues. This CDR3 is CASSHGGPEAFF. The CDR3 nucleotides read TGTGCCAGCAGCCATGGAGGGCCTGAAGCTTTCTTT. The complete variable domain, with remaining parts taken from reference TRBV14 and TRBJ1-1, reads EAGVTQFPSHSVIEKGQTVTLRCDPISGHDNLYWYRRVMGKEIKFLLHFVKESKQDESGMPNNRFLAERTGGTYSTLKVQPAELEDSGVYFCASSHGGPEAFFGQGTRLTVV.

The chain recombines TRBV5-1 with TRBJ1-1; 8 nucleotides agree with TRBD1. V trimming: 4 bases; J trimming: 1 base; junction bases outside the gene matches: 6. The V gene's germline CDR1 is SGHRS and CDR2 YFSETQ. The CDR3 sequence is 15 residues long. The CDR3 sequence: CASSIQQGGNTEAFF. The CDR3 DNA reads TGCGCCAGCAGCATACAACAGGGGGGGAACACTGAAGCTTTCTTT.

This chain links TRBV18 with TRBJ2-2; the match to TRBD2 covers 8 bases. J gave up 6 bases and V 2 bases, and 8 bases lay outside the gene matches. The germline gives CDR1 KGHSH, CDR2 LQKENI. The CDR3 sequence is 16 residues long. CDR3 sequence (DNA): TGTGCCAGCTCACCAACCACTAGCGGCCCCGCCGGGGAGCTGTTTTTT. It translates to CASSPTTSGPAGELFF.

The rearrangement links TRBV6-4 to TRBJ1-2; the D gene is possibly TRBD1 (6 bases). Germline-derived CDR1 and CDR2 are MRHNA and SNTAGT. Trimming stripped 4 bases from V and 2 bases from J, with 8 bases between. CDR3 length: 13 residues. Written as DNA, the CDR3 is TGTGCCAGCAGTGCTGACAGGAACTATGGCTACACCTTC. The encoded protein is CASSADRNYGYTF.

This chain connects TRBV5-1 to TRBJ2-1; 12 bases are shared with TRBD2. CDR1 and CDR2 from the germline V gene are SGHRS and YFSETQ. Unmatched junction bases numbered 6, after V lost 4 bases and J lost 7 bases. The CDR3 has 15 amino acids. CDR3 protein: CASSPWTSGMNEQFF. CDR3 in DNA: TGCGCCAGCAGCCCATGGACTAGCGGGATGAATGAGCAGTTCTTC. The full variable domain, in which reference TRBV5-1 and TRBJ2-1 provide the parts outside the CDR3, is KAGVTQTPRYLIKTRGQQVTLSCSPISGHRSVSWYQQTPGQGLQFLFEYFSETQRNKGNFPGRFSGRQFSNSRSEMNVSTLELGDSALYLCASSPWTSGMNEQFFGPGTRLTVL.

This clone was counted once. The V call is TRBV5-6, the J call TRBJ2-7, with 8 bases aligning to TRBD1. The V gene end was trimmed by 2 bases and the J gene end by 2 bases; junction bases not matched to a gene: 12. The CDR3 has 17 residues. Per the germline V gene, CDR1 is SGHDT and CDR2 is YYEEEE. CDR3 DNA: TGTGCCAGCAGCTTAGCAGTTACGGACAGGGTAACCTACGAGCAGTACTTC. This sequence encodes CASSLAVTDRVTYEQYF.

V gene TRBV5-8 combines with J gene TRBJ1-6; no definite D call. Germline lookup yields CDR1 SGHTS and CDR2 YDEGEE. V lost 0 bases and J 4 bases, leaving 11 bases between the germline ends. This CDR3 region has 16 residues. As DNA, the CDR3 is TGTGCCAGCAGCTTGGAACTAGGAACGTATAATTCACCCCTCCACTTT. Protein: CASSLELGTYNSPLHF. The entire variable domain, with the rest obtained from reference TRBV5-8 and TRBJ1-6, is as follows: EAGVTQSPTHLIKTRGQQATLRCSPISGHTSVYWYQQALGLGLQFLLWYDEGEERNRGNFPPRFSGRQFPNYSSELNVNALELEDSALYLCASSLELGTYNSPLHFGNGTRLTVT.

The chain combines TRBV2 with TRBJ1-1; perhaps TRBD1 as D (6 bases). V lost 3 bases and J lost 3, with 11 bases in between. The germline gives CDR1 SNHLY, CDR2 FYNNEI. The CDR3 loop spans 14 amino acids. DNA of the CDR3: TGTGCCAGCAGTGAGGACAGTTGGGACACTGAAGCTTTCTTT. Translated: CASSEDSWDTEAFF.